The sequence of this T cell receptor (beta chain) was determined in a study of radiotherapy plus CTLA-4 blockade in lung cancer. Study-level findings and limits: Reports identified early blood T cell clone dynamics, with interferon-beta, as the best response predictor.

Only in-frame clones appear in the TCRdb table, and some are missing; sequencing was by immunoSEQ multiplex PCR. The table includes under 90,000 clones, approximately 79% detected once. CDR3 length: 15 amino acids. Per the germline V gene, CDR1 is SGDLS and CDR2 is YYNGEE. The J segment lost 5 bases and the V segment lost 0 bases, leaving 7 bases of the junction unmatched. In its sample, this clone ranks as medium-sized. Its specificity is not known. The sequence was obtained from a human donor with non-small cell lung cancer that progressed on radiotherapy plus ipilimumab. V usage is TRBV9 and J usage is TRBJ2-7; TRBD2 aligns across 8 bases. Here the sequenced sample was peripheral blood, taken from a patient treated with radiotherapy plus ipilimumab. This CDR3 reads CASSVGGRSGDEQYF. The DNA of the CDR3 is TGTGCCAGCAGCGTAGGGGGGCGTAGCGGGGACGAGCAGTACTTC.